This TCR beta chain is drawn from a study of blood T cells in healthy people across ages (dated by TCRdb to about 2015). In the study overall: In model experiments, template switching captured roughly one uniquely barcoded TCR beta cDNA molecule for every two T cells. Age-related changes in TCR beta repertoire diversity were measured in the study by deep sequencing normalized with unique cDNA molecular identifiers. Four age groups were formed from the donors: young (average roughly 16 years), middle-aged (approximately 40), aged (under 70) and long-lived (around 80). Donors of different ages were randomly distributed across sequencing lanes to avoid experimental bias. The study analyzed two additional independent replicas of 1 million unique cDNA reads from the same blood draw for two donors, one aged 18 to 30 and one aged 80 or older.

Donors were 40 or so systemically healthy Caucasian individuals from Russia aged roughly 6 to 90 years. Around 10 milliliters of peripheral blood were collected from each donor into EDTA-treated Vacutainer tubes. PBMCs were isolated by Ficoll-Paque density-gradient centrifugation, with at least 6 million obtained per sample. Total RNA was extracted from PBMCs with Trizol reagent, with at least 5 micrograms obtained per sample. The percentages of naive CD45RAhigh/CD27high T cells were determined by flow cytometry on a PBMC aliquot from every donor. On the study overall, not on this receptor specifically: As age increased, observed TCR beta diversity per million T cells dropped in a roughly linear way, and a significant reduction was already evident by age around 41. The CMV infection status of donors was not known, potentially confounding age-related changes in expanded clonotypes. Estimates of total diversity based on one million sequenced T cells were considered lower bounds and underestimates. Conclusive comparison of naive and antigen-experienced compartments was prevented by the profiling of bulk unsorted PBMCs. A strong correlation was found between observed TCR beta diversity and the percentage of naive T cells measured by flow cytometry. The long-lived group showed more naive CD4+ T cells, fewer expanded clones and increased TCR diversity than the aged group, suggesting age selection.

This clonotype has only a few counts. No cognate antigen has been identified for it. One base away there is no much larger clone; base qualities are not given. The library was built by means of 5' RACE. Sequencing used an Illumina HiSeq 2500. The second PCR ran for roughly 7 to 11 cycles and used a J-beta primer mix along with a sample-barcoded 5' primer. A unique molecular identifier was introduced onto each TCR beta cDNA molecule by a template-switch 5' adaptor carrying 12 random nucleotides. Each sample yielded at least 2.5 million CDR3-containing paired-end reads. The Mint cDNA synthesis kit, primed by a TRBC-specific oligonucleotide, was used to synthesize first-strand cDNA from all RNA. After uracil-DNA glycosylase treatment, a first 18-cycle PCR used universal primers M1SS and BC2_uni_R on all cDNA. The original methods were these. Normalization of each sample was performed by random selection of 1 million high-quality reads, each carrying a distinct molecular identifier. Reads sharing molecular identifiers were discarded rather than binned into consensus sequences. CDR3 identification, clonotype clustering and error correction used MiTCR with a Q25 quality threshold and the strictest error-elimination algorithm. Lower-bound total TCR beta diversity was estimated with a nonparametric unseen species model using Euler transformation. The raw public data were reprocessed by TCRdb itself: fastp quality trimming at Q25, MiXCR clonotype calling, in-frame beta chains only. Rows are combined by CDR3 protein, so each entry shows the most common genes and DNA. For this entry, the V and J calls and clone size follow TCRdb and not the study's own pipeline. This sample lists about 2 million distinct CDR3 sequences; roughly 50% were detected once. Of the sample, around 2.1% falls within the top ten clones.

From cysteine to phenylalanine, the CDR3 is 15 amino acids long. Just the 45-base CDR3 DNA is kept, in frame starting at base 1. V lost 4 bases and J lost 4 bases; the stretch between them is 14 bases long. CDR1 and CDR2 are read off the germline V gene as SGHVS and FNYEAQ. The rearranged chain carries TRBV7-6 and TRBJ2-1; the D gene assignment is ambiguous. Sequencing was done on a sample of blood. This clonotype was sampled from a middle-aged woman in good health. In nucleotides, the sequence is TGTGCCAGCAGCTGGCAGGAGCCGGCTTACAATGAGCAGTTCTTC. It codes for CASSWQEPAYNEQFF.